This T cell receptor beta chain was recovered during a study of cytomegalovirus exposure and HLA in healthy donors. Germline-derived CDR1 and CDR2 are MDHEN and SYDVKM. Trimming cost V 6 bases and J 7 bases, with 12 bases left between them. The CDR3 is 12 amino acids. Sequencing was performed with immunoSEQ multiplex PCR; in TCRdb, only in-frame clones are kept and a portion is missing. The repertoire holds about 160,000 clones, with approximately 84% as singletons. For this clone: Its antigen remains unknown.

Study-level results: Associated with cytomegalovirus, according to the listing, were 150 to 200 TCR beta chains.

Sequencing was carried out using PBMCs. V is TRBV28 and J is TRBJ1-2, with D unclear. This TCR came from a man between 25 and 39 years old in good health and CMV-seropositive. CDR3 in DNA: TGTGCCAGCAGGGAAGGACTGGGTGGCTACACCTTC. Amino acids: CASREGLGGYTF.